The 10 T cell receptor beta chains below were found in one sample sequenced in a study of cytomegalovirus exposure and HLA in healthy donors. The PCR employed 60 Vbeta primers together with 13 Jbeta primers. Repertoires were generated with immunoSEQ multiplex PCR, while TCRdb's copy carries only in-frame clones and drops some. This table has approximately 150,000 clones, about four fifths appearing once. Sequenced sample: PBMCs. The receptors derive from a male donor in good health and CMV-seropositive.

V usage is TRBV29-1 and J usage is TRBJ2-3; TRBD1 matches at 7 bases. CDR3 length: 15 amino acids. Unmatched junction bases numbered 11, after V lost 7 bases and J lost 1 base. Per germline, CDR1 SQVTM and CDR2 ANQGSEA. Here the CDR3 reads CSAAWTGSGTDTQYF. The CDR3 coding sequence is TGCAGCGCTGCATGGACAGGATCTGGCACAGATACGCAGTATTTT.

Only a few counts were recorded for this clone. The CDR3, as DNA: TGTGCCAGCAGTGAATTCAACATTGGGAACACTGAAGCTTTCTTT. Translated: CASSEFNIGNTEAFF. The rearrangement joins TRBV2 to TRBJ1-1, with no clear D. The germline V gene has CDR1 SNHLY and CDR2 FYNNEI. The CDR3 has 15 residues. V was pared by 2 bases and J by 1 base, with 11 bases between.

The chain uses TRBV5-1 and TRBJ1-4; 8 bases are a match to TRBD1. The J segment lost 1 base and the V segment lost 0 bases, leaving 2 bases of the junction unmatched. Per the germline V gene, CDR1 is SGHRS and CDR2 is YFSETQ. The CDR3 covers 16 residues. CDR3 nucleotides: TGCGCCAGCAGCTTGGCAACAGGGGGAACTAATGAAAAACTGTTTTTT. Protein: CASSLATGGTNEKLFF.

The rearrangement joins TRBV4-1 to TRBJ2-5; the D gene is possibly TRBD1 (6 bases). Judging by the DNA end, TRBJ2-7 fits better; the J call may be wrong. The CDR3 runs 16 residues. The germline CDR1 and CDR2 sequences are MGHRA and YSYEKL. CDR3 residues: CASSQVQGRRAYEQYF. CDR3 nucleotides: TGCGCCAGCAGCCAAGTTCAGGGGCGTAGGGCCTACGAGCAGTACTTC.

The chain links TRBV5-1 to TRBJ1-6; perhaps TRBD1 as D (5 bases). The germline V gene encodes CDR1 SGHRS and CDR2 YFSETQ. This CDR3 contains 14 residues. V lost 0 bases and J lost 7, with 8 bases in between. Here the CDR3 reads CASSLDRLNSPLHF. In DNA form, the CDR3 reads TGCGCCAGCAGCTTGGACAGGTTAAATTCACCCCTCCACTTT.

This clone has only one observation. This chain connects TRBV5-4 to TRBJ2-3, with a weak D call TRBD1 (6 bases). CDR1 and CDR2 (germline): SGHNT, YYREEE (reference sequence). This CDR3 comprises 14 residues. The V end was cut by 4 bases, the J end by 2 bases, with 11 bases between. CDR3 in amino acids: CASSNRTVTDTQYF. In DNA, the CDR3 is TGTGCCAGCAGCAATCGGACAGTCACAGATACGCAGTATTTT.

The V call is TRBV4-1, the J call TRBJ2-3; 11 nucleotides agree with TRBD1. Germline values: CDR1 MGHRA, CDR2 YSYEKL. Germline trimming cut 5 bases from V and 6 bases from J; bases unmatched to any gene: 4. The CDR3 sequence is 14 residues long. CDR3: CASSRTGGLDTQYF. DNA of the CDR3: TGCGCCAGCAGCAGGACAGGGGGCTTGGATACGCAGTATTTT.

This clone was found once. V usage is TRBV5-4 and J usage is TRBJ2-7, with D possibly being TRBD1 (7 bases). Trimming took 4 bases from V and 7 from J, leaving 15 bases between them. Germline-derived CDR1 and CDR2 are SGHNT and YYREEE (reference sequence). CDR3 length: 13 residues. The CDR3 region has the DNA TGTGCCAGCAGCCCCCAGGGGGGTCTGGAGCAGTACTTC. Its protein is CASSPQGGLEQYF.

The CDR3 bases are TGTGCCAGCAGCTTAGGGACTAGCGGGGGGGCGCATGAGCAGTTCTTC. Translating gives CASSLGTSGGAHEQFF. The chain joins TRBV7-9 to TRBJ2-1; 15 bases agree with TRBD2. The CDR3 sequence is 16 residues long. The V gene end was trimmed by 1 base and the J gene end by 8 bases; junction bases not matched to a gene: 3. Looked up from germline, CDR1 is SEHNR and CDR2 is FQNEAQ (reference sequence). The full variable domain, its missing parts supplied by reference TRBV7-9 and TRBJ2-1, is DTGVSQNPRHKITKRGQNVTFRCDPISEHNRLYWYRQTLGQGPEFLTYFQNEAQLEKSRLLSDRFSAERPKGSFSTLEIQRTEQGDSAMYLCASSLGTSGGAHEQFFGPGTRLTVL.

This clone was seen a handful of times. V gene TRBV7-8 combines with J gene TRBJ2-5; 10 bases are shared with TRBD2. This CDR3 has 15 amino acids. V lost 4 bases and J lost 6; bases outside the gene matches: 8. CDR1 is SGHVS, CDR2 FQNEAQ, per germline. CDR3 coding DNA: TGTGCCAGCAGCTCCGAAGGGACTAGCGTACAGACCCAGTACTTC. Translating it yields CASSSEGTSVQTQYF.